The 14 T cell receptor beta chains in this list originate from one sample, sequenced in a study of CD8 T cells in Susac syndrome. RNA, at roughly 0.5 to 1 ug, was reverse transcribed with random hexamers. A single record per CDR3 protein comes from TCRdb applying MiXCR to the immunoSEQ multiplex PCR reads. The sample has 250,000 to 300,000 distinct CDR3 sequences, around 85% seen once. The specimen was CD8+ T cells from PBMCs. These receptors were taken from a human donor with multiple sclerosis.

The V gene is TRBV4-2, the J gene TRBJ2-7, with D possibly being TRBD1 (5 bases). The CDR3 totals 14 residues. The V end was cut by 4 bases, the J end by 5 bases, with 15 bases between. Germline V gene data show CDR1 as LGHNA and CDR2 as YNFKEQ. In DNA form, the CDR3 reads TGTGCCAGCAGCCCCTCCTTGACAGCGAACGAGCAGTACTTC. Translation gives CASSPSLTANEQYF.

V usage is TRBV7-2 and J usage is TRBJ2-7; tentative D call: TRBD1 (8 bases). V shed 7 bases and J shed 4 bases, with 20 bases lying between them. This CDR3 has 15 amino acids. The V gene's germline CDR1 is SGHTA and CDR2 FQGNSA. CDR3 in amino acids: CASTAIQGGRYEQYF. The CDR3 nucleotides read TGTGCCAGCACCGCTATACAGGGGGGGCGGTACGAGCAGTACTTC.

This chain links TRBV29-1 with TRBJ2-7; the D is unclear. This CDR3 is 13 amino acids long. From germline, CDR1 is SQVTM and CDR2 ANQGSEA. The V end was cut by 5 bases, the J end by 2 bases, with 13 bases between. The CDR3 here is CSVRLETPYEQYF. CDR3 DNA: TGCAGCGTTCGACTTGAAACCCCCTACGAGCAGTACTTC.

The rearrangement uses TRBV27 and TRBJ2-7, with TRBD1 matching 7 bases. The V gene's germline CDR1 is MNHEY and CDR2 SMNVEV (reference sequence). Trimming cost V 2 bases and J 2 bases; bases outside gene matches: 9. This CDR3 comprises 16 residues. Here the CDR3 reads CASSLRSTGVPYEQYF. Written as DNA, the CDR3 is TGTGCCAGCAGTTTAAGGAGTACAGGGGTCCCCTACGAGCAGTACTTC.

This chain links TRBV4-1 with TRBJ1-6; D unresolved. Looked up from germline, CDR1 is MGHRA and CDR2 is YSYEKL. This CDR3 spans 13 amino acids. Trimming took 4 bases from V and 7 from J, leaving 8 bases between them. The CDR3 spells CASSRTDNSPLHF. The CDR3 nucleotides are TGCGCCAGCAGCCGGACGGACAATTCACCCCTCCACTTT.

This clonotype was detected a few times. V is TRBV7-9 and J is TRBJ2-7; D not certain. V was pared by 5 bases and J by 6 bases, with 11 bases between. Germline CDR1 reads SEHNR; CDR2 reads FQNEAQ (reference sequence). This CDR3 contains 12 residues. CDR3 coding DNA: TGTGCCAGCAGCCACGGGTTTTTCGAGCAGTACTTC. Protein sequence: CASSHGFFEQYF.

The CDR3 here is CASSSGLGGNEQFF. CDR3 coding DNA: TGTGCCAGCAGCTCGGGACTAGGAGGCAATGAGCAGTTCTTC. The chain recombines TRBV5-6 with TRBJ2-1; 8 nucleotides line up with TRBD2. This CDR3 has 14 amino acids. The V gene's germline CDR1 is SGHDT and CDR2 YYEEEE. V trimming: 3 bases; J trimming: 6 bases; junction bases outside the gene matches: 5.

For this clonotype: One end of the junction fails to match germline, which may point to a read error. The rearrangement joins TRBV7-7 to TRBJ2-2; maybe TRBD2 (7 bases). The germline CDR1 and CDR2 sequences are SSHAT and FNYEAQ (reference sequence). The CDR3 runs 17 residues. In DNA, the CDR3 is TGTGCTAGCAGCTTATGGTCGGGGGGCGATGTGACCGGGGAGCTGTTTTTT. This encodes CASSLWSGGDVTGELFF. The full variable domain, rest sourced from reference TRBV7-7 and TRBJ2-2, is GAGVSQSPRYKVTKRGQDVTLRCDPISSHATLYWYQQALGQGPEFLTYFNYEAQPDKSGLPSDRFSAERPEGSISTLTIQRTEQRDSAMYRCASSLWSGGDVTGELFFGEGSRLTVL.

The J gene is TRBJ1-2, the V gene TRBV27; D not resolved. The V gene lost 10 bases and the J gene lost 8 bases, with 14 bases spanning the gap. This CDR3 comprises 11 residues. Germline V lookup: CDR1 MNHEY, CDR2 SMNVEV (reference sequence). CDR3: CATRLPGGYTF. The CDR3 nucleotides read TGTGCCACCCGCCTTCCAGGAGGCTACACCTTC.

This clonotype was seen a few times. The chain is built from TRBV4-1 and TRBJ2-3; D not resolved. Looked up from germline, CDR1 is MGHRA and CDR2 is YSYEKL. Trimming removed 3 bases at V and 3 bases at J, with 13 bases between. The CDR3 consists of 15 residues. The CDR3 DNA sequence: TGCGCCAGCAGCCATCGGAGCAGATTAACAGATACGCAGTATTTT. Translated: CASSHRSRLTDTQYF.

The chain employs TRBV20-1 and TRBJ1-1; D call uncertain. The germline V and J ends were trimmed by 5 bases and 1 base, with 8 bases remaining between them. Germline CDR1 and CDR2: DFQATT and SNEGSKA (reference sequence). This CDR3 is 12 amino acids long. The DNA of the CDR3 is TGCAGTGCTTCGGCGGGGAACACTGAAGCTTTCTTT. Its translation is CSASAGNTEAFF.

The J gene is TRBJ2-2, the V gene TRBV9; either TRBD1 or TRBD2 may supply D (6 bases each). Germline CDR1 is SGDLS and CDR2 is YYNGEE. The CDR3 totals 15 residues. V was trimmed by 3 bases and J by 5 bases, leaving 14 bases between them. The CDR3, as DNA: TGTGCCAGCAGCGCCCCGGGGGCGCGAACCGGGGAGCTGTTTTTT. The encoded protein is CASSAPGARTGELFF.

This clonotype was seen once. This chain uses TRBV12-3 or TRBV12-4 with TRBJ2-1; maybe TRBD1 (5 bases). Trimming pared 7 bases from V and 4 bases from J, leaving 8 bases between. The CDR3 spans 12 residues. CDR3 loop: CASMAGYNEQFF. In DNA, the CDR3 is TGTGCCAGCATGGCAGGGTACAATGAGCAGTTCTTC.

DNA for the CDR3: TGTGCCAGCCAGGTTATCGGAAGCTCCTGGGAGCAGTACTTC. This translates into CASQVIGSSWEQYF. This chain links TRBV27 with TRBJ2-7; D is ambiguous. Germline V gene data show CDR1 as MNHEY and CDR2 as SMNVEV (reference sequence). Trimming left V 8 bases short and J 7 bases short, with 21 bases between. This CDR3 region has 14 residues.